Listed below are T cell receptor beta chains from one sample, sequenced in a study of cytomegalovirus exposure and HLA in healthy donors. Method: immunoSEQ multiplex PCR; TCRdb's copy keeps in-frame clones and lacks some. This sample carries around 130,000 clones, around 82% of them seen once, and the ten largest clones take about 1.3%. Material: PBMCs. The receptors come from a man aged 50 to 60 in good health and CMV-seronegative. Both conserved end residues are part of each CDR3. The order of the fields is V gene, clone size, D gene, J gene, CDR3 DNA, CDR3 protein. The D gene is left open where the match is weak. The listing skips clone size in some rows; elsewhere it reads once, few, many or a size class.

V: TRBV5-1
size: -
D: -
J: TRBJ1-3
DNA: TGCGCCAGCAGCTTGGATGTCAGGGTCTCTGGAAACACCATATATTTT
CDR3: CASSLDVRVSGNTIYF

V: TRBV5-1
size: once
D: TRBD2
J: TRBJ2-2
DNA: TGCGCCAGCAGCGGGGGACTAGCGGGAGGGCCCAACACCGGGGAGCTGTTTTTT
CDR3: CASSGGLAGGPNTGELFF

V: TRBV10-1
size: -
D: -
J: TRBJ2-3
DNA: TGCGCCAGCAGTGATAGGGGCGATACGCAGTATTTT
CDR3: CASSDRGDTQYF

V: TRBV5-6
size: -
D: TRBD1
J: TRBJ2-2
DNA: TGTGCCAGCAGCTACCGTGACAGGGGTACCGGGGAGCTGTTTTTT
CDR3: CASSYRDRGTGELFF

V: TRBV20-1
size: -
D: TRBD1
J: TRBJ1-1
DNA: TGCAGTGCTAGAGGGACAGGAGAAGCTTTCTTT
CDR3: CSARGTGEAFF

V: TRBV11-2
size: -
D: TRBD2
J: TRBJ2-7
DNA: TGTGCCAGCAGCCCAAATCGCGGGGGAGGCGAGCAGTACTTC
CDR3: CASSPNRGGGEQYF

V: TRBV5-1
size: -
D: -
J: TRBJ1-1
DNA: TGCGCCAGCAGCTTGGGGAGGGAAGCTTTCTTT
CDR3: CASSLGREAFF

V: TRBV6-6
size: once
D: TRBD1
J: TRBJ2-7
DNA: TGTGCCAGCAGTGGACAGGGTCGGGCCTACGAGCAGTACTTC
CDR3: CASSGQGRAYEQYF

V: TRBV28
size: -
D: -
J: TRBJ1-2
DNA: TGTGCCAGCAGTTCTATGTGGGGGGACGGCTACACCTTC
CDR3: CASSSMWGDGYTF

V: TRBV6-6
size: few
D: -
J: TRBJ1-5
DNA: TGTGCCAGCAGTGACGGATCAGGAAGTCAGCCCCAGCATTTT
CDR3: CASSDGSGSQPQHF

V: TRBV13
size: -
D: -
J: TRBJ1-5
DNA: TGTGCCAGCAGCTTACCAGGGTACATAATTAATAGCAATCAGCCCCAGCATTTT
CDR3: CASSLPGYIINSNQPQHF